This is a list of T cell receptor beta chains from one sample in a study of CD8+ T cells in alopecia areata. Method: immunoSEQ multiplex PCR; TCRdb's copy keeps in-frame clones and lacks some. The sample includes almost 250,000 clones, 65% to 70% of them seen just once. The material was CD4+ T cells sorted from blood, obtained at week 0. The source is a human donor with alopecia areata. Each CDR3 is given with its conserved first and last residue. D genes are given only for firm matches. The size field is filled for only some rows; it gives once, few, many or a size class.

v_call	d_call	clone_size	j_call	cdr3_nt	cdr3_aa
TRBV25-1	.	.	TRBJ1-2	TGTGCCAGCAGTGATCCATCGAGGGGGGAGTACGGCTACACCTTC	CASSDPSRGEYGYTF
TRBV30	.	.	TRBJ2-5	TGTGCCTGTCGTAGCGGCCTAAAAGAGACCCAGTACTTC	CACRSGLKETQYF
TRBV7-2	.	few	TRBJ2-1	TGTGCCAGCAGCGGGCGGTATTCCCCTAATGAGCAGTTCTTC	CASSGRYSPNEQFF
TRBV20-1	.	.	TRBJ2-7	TGCAGTGCTATGAAGGGGGGCGAGCAGTACTTC	CSAMKGGEQYF
TRBV30	TRBD1	.	TRBJ2-5	TGTGCCTGTCGGAGCGGCAGGGGGTTCCAAGAGACCCAGTACTTC	CACRSGRGFQETQYF
TRBV6-5	.	.	TRBJ2-2	TGTGCCAGCAGTTACTGGACGGACACCGGGGAGCTGTTTTTT	CASSYWTDTGELFF
TRBV5-6	.	few	TRBJ1-2	TGTGCCAGCAGCTCTTTTGGGCCCTCTAACTATGGCTACACCTTC	CASSSFGPSNYGYTF
TRBV25-1	.	.	TRBJ2-7	TGTGCCAGCAGCGCTTACTACGAGCAGTACTTC	CASSAYYEQYF
TRBV7-2	.	few	TRBJ1-3	TGTGCCAGCAGCGGCCCCGGCTCTGGAAACACCATATATTTT	CASSGPGSGNTIYF
TRBV30	.	once	TRBJ1-2	TGTGCCTGGAGTGCAGCCTGGGGCTATGGCTACACCTTC	CAWSAAWGYGYTF
TRBV25-1	.	.	TRBJ1-2	TGTGCCAGCAGTGGTCTAGGCTATGGCTACACCTTC	CASSGLGYGYTF
TRBV7-3	.	.	TRBJ1-5	TGTGCCAGCAGCTTGGGCCAGGGTCAGCCCCAGCATTTT	CASSLGQGQPQHF
TRBV5-1	TRBD1	.	TRBJ2-1	TGCGCCAGCAGCTTAACCGGGACAGCAGGGGATGAGCAGTTCTTC	CASSLTGTAGDEQFF
TRBV2	.	.	TRBJ1-4	TGTGCCAGCAGTGTACACAGTTATGAAAAACTGTTTTTT	CASSVHSYEKLFF
TRBV5-6	TRBD2	few	TRBJ2-3	TGTGCCAGCAGCTCACAGGGACTAGCAGAGGGAGATACGCAGTATTTT	CASSSQGLAEGDTQYF
TRBV29-1	.	once	TRBJ2-5	TGCAGCGTGGACCGGGGGCGGCAGACCCAGTACTTC	CSVDRGRQTQYF
TRBV5-4	.	few	TRBJ2-3	TGTGCCAGCAGCTTGCGAGATACGCAGTATTTT	CASSLRDTQYF
TRBV7-2	.	.	TRBJ2-2	TGTGCCAGCAGCACCCCGAACACCGGGGAGCTGTTTTTT	CASSTPNTGELFF
TRBV9	.	.	TRBJ2-1	TGTGCCAGCAGCGCCCGCGGAGGGGACAATGAGCAGTTCTTC	CASSARGGDNEQFF
TRBV5-4	.	.	TRBJ2-4	TGTGCCAGCAGCTTAGAGTCTCTGAACATTCAGTACTTC	CASSLESLNIQYF
TRBV7-2	.	many	TRBJ1-5	TGTGCCAGCAGCCCCCTTTCGGGTGTCAATCAGCCCCAGCATTTT	CASSPLSGVNQPQHF
TRBV29-1	TRBD2	few	TRBJ2-5	TGCAGCGCGGGCTCGGATTTTGCGGGAGAAGAGACCCAGTACTTC	CSAGSDFAGEETQYF
TRBV7-9	.	.	TRBJ2-2	TGTGCCAGCAGCATACCCACCGGGGAGCTGTTTTTT	CASSIPTGELFF
TRBV30	.	few	TRBJ2-3	TGTGCCGTGGGTCCCGGGGACACAGATACGCAGTATTTT	CAVGPGDTDTQYF
TRBV2	TRBD1	once	TRBJ2-3	TGTGCCAGCAGTGGGGGACAGGCAGATACGCAGTATTTT	CASSGGQADTQYF
TRBV5-1	.	.	TRBJ2-2	TGCGCCAGCAGCTTGGGGGGACAGAACACCGGGGAGCTGTTTTTT	CASSLGGQNTGELFF
TRBV18	.	.	TRBJ1-6	TGTGCCAGCTCACCAGGGATCGATTCACCCCTCCACTTT	CASSPGIDSPLHF
TRBV4-1	.	.	TRBJ2-1	TGCGCCAGCAGCCATACAGGTTTCAATGAGCAGTTCTTC	CASSHTGFNEQFF
TRBV29-1	TRBD2	once	TRBJ2-3	TGCAGCGTTGCCGATAGCGGGGGGCCGGAAGATACGCAGTATTTT	CSVADSGGPEDTQYF
TRBV29-1	.	few	TRBJ2-2	TGCAGCGTTGACGACAGGAACACCGGGGAGCTGTTTTTT	CSVDDRNTGELFF
TRBV5-6	.	.	TRBJ2-7	TGTGCCAGCAGCTTGGGTTACGAGCAGTACTTC	CASSLGYEQYF
TRBV4-2	TRBD1	.	TRBJ2-1	TGTGCCAGCAGACCGACAGGGGACAATGAGCAGTTCTTC	CASRPTGDNEQFF
TRBV15	.	.	TRBJ2-3	TGTGCCACCAGCAGAGATGTAGGGGCAGATACGCAGTATTTT	CATSRDVGADTQYF
TRBV5-1	.	.	TRBJ2-5	TGCGCCAGCAGCTTGGGGCAGACCCAAGAGACCCAGTACTTC	CASSLGQTQETQYF
TRBV2	TRBD1	.	TRBJ1-2	TGTGCCAGCAGGCGCGACAGGGTCTGGGGCTACACCTTC	CASRRDRVWGYTF
TRBV9	TRBD2	.	TRBJ2-1	TGTGCCAGCAGCGTGAGCCCGGGACTAGCGGGGTACAATGAGCAGTTCTTC	CASSVSPGLAGYNEQFF
TRBV7-2	TRBD1	once	TRBJ2-7	TGTGCCAGCAGCCTTTTCGGGACAGCCTACGAGCAGTACTTC	CASSLFGTAYEQYF
TRBV29-1	TRBD1	.	TRBJ1-2	TGCAGCGTCGACAGGGACTATGGCTACACCTTC	CSVDRDYGYTF
TRBV7-3	.	once	TRBJ1-3	TGTGCCAGCAGCTTAACGCGTGCTCCTGGAAACACCATATATTTT	CASSLTRAPGNTIYF
TRBV30	.	.	TRBJ2-6	TGTGCCTGGAGTTTTGGGGCCAACGTCCTGACTTTC	CAWSFGANVLTF
TRBV30	.	.	TRBJ1-4	TGTGCCTGGAGGGGCGACAGGACCAATGAAAAACTGTTTTTT	CAWRGDRTNEKLFF
TRBV5-8	.	few	TRBJ2-5	TGTGCCAGCAGCTTGAGGCTACAAGAGACCCAGTACTTC	CASSLRLQETQYF
TRBV7-3	.	few	TRBJ2-2	TGTGCCAGCAGCTTTTATAGCACCGGGGAGCTGTTTTTT	CASSFYSTGELFF
TRBV29-1	.	.	TRBJ2-5	TGCAGCGTTGAAGTATCAAGGGGTGGAGAGACCCAGTACTTC	CSVEVSRGGETQYF
TRBV7-9	.	.	TRBJ2-5	TGTGCCAGCAGCTTAGCGGTGGGGAGGCAAGAGACCCAGTACTTC	CASSLAVGRQETQYF
TRBV29-1	.	.	TRBJ2-5	TGCAGCGTTTCTACGCTAGAGACCCAGTACTTC	CSVSTLETQYF